This T cell receptor beta chain was identified in a study of cytomegalovirus exposure and HLA in healthy donors. Overall study findings and caveats: A list of approximately 160 TCR beta chains associated with cytomegalovirus was given. Reported results showed that the classifier diagnosed cytomegalovirus status with high specificity and sensitivity. The finding came from a later analysis; first-cohort TCR clusters tended to co-occur in the roughly 120 validation repertoires.

About this clone itself: Its antigen remains unidentified.

The donors were part of the validation cohort, which consisted of about 120 subjects and was separate from the first cohort of around 620 subjects. This CDR3 comprises 14 residues. Germline V CDR1 and CDR2: WSHSY, SAAADI. With 4 bases clipped from V and 5 bases from J, the junction kept 7 bases outside the gene matches. Measured with immunoSEQ multiplex PCR; TCRdb has only the in-frame clones, and not every one. The sample holds about 73,000 clones, roughly 90% seen once. The gene calls are TRBV10-2 and TRBJ2-5; 7 nucleotides line up with TRBD2. This TCR was sampled from a woman between 18 and 30 years old in good health and CMV-seropositive. The sequenced sample was PBMCs. Here the CDR3 reads CASSAFGGLETQYF. As DNA, the CDR3 is TGCGCCAGCAGTGCGTTCGGGGGGTTGGAGACCCAGTACTTC.